Below, 13 T cell receptor beta chains from the same sample are listed, as sequenced in a study of T cell responses to AZD1222 COVID-19 vaccine. Assay used: immunoSEQ multiplex PCR; TCRdb lists only in-frame clones, some missing. The sample comprises approximately 57,000 clones, roughly 86% of which are singletons, and over 15% rests with the top ten. The starting material was peripheral blood, obtained on day 0 of AZD1222 vaccination. These receptors all come from an adult in good health.

Comments on this clone: The final CDR3 position lacks the conserved phenylalanine or tryptophan, pointing to a likely read error. The DNA is left out, because the CDR3 cannot be placed on it with certainty; the CDR3 is given as TCRdb lists it. J is TRBJ1-2 and V is TRBV5-6. Germline V gene lookup returns CDR1 SGHDT and CDR2 YYEEEE. The CDR3 is 9 amino acids in total, end residues counted. The CDR3 loop is CASSRIPFS.

The J gene is TRBJ1-5, the V gene TRBV3-1 (or the pseudogene TRBV3-2); 9 bases line up with TRBD1. The CDR3 length is 14 residues. With V trimmed by 5 bases and J by 7 bases, 6 bases remained unmatched. Germline V CDR1 and CDR2: LGHDT, YNNKEL (reference sequence). The CDR3 coding sequence is TGTGCCAGCAGCAGGACAGGGGCTCTACAGCCCCAGCATTTT. It codes for CASSRTGALQPQHF.

CDR3 sequence: CASSLETLLGEKLFF. CDR3 coding DNA: TGTGCCAGCAGTTTAGAGACCCTTCTGGGTGAAAAACTGTTTTTT. The chain combines TRBV28 with TRBJ1-4; D is unclear. This CDR3 has 15 amino acids. The V end lost 2 bases, the J end lost 7 bases, and 14 bases lay between the germline ends. Germline CDR1 MDHEN, CDR2 SYDVKM.

The chain uses TRBV6-2 or TRBV6-3 and TRBJ1-5; no definite D call. Germline V gene lookup returns CDR1 MNHEY and CDR2 SVGEGT. V was pared by 4 bases and J by 3 bases, with 10 bases between. The CDR3 sequence is 14 residues long. CDR3 nucleotides: TGTGCCAGCAGTTCGGACGTCTCCAATCAGCCCCAGCATTTT. It codes for CASSSDVSNQPQHF.

The rearrangement uses TRBV15 and TRBJ1-3; 7 nucleotides line up with TRBD1. V shed 1 base, J shed 4 bases, and the junction held 10 bases outside the gene matches. This CDR3 contains 17 residues. CDR1 LNHNV and CDR2 YYDKDF come from the germline V gene (reference sequence). The CDR3 DNA reads TGTGCCACCAGCAGAGGAGGCTCAGACAGGGCGGGAAACACCATATATTTT. Translated, it gives CATSRGGSDRAGNTIYF.

This sequence joins TRBV15 and TRBJ2-5; 7 bases match TRBD2. The CDR3 totals 17 residues. CDR1 and CDR2 from the germline V gene are LNHNV and YYDKDF (reference sequence). V lost 1 base, J lost 2 bases, and 10 bases stayed unmatched. Here the CDR3 reads CATSRAPRGRGQETQYF. The CDR3, as DNA: TGTGCCACCAGCAGAGCGCCCCGCGGGAGAGGGCAAGAGACCCAGTACTTC.

V is TRBV7-8 and J is TRBJ2-7; the match to TRBD2 covers 8 bases. Per germline, CDR1 SGHVS and CDR2 FQNEAQ. Losses at the gene ends were 0 bases for V and 0 bases for J; bases not matched to a gene: 13. The CDR3 contains 19 residues. The CDR3 is CASSLAFTSGRSSSYEQYF. CDR3 DNA sequence: TGTGCCAGCAGCTTAGCTTTCACTAGCGGACGATCCTCCTCCTACGAGCAGTACTTC.

A note on this clone: Other nucleotide sequences from this sample produce the same CDR3. The genes are TRBV19 and TRBJ2-7; the match to TRBD1 covers 7 bases. CDR1 and CDR2 (germline): LNHDA, SQIVND (reference sequence). V was clipped by 6 bases and J by 1 base; unmatched bases: 6. The CDR3 is 14 amino acids. Written as DNA, the CDR3 is TGTGCCAGTAGCCCGACAGGGAGATCCTACGAGCAGTACTTC. It is translated as CASSPTGRSYEQYF.

This rearrangement joins TRBV5-5 to TRBJ1-5; D remains unclear. Germline V gives CDR1 SGHKS, CDR2 YYEKEE (reference sequence). The ends were cut back, 4 bases at V and 4 bases at J, with 15 bases in the middle. The CDR3 totals 15 residues. The CDR3: CASSHVLDRNQPQHF. Written as DNA, the CDR3 is TGTGCCAGCAGCCACGTTCTGGATCGGAATCAGCCCCAGCATTTT.

This clone appeared a single time. V usage is TRBV9 and J usage is TRBJ2-1; D not certain. The CDR3 loop spans 13 amino acids. V was trimmed by 2 bases and J by 5 bases, leaving 8 bases between them. Germline CDR1 SGDLS, CDR2 YYNGEE. This CDR3 reads CASSVSSDNEQFF. The CDR3 nucleotides are TGTGCCAGCAGCGTTTCCAGTGACAATGAGCAGTTCTTC.

The J gene is TRBJ2-7, the V gene TRBV29-1; TRBD1 might be the D (6 bases). Germline lookup yields CDR1 SQVTM and CDR2 ANQGSEA. Trimming took 5 bases from V and 5 from J, leaving 22 bases between them. There are 15 residues in the CDR3. CDR3 in DNA: TGCAGCGTTCGTCGGACGACAGGATTACTCGACGAGCAGTACTTC. This codes for CSVRRTTGLLDEQYF.

This chain connects TRBV29-1 to TRBJ2-3, with D perhaps TRBD1 (7 bases). Germline V gene data show CDR1 as SQVTM and CDR2 as ANQGSEA. V lost 3 bases and J 1 base, leaving 11 bases between the germline ends. The CDR3 loop spans 14 amino acids. The CDR3 loop reads CSVDRRGGTDTQYF. CDR3 DNA: TGCAGCGTTGACCGCAGGGGGGGCACAGATACGCAGTATTTT.

About this clone: Distinct nucleotide sequences in the sample also encode this CDR3. The rearrangement joins TRBV28 to TRBJ2-7, with 9 nucleotides matching TRBD1. Germline CDR1 MDHEN, CDR2 SYDVKM. This CDR3 comprises 15 residues. Germline trimming cut 2 bases from V and 4 bases from J; bases unmatched to any gene: 6. CDR3 residues: CASSLIGTGLYEQYF. The CDR3, as DNA: TGTGCCAGCAGTTTAATCGGGACAGGGCTTTACGAGCAGTACTTC. Combining the CDR3 with reference TRBV28 and TRBJ2-7 gives the whole variable domain DVKVTQSSRYLVKRTGEKVFLECVQDMDHENMFWYRQDPGLGLRLIYFSYDVKMKEKGDIPEGYSVSREKKERFSLILESASTNQTSMYLCASSLIGTGLYEQYFGPGTRLTVT.